The 5 T cell receptor beta chains reported below all come from one sample, sequenced in a study of T cell repertoires in cytomegalovirus infection. TCRdb fed the reads into MiXCR, producing one record per CDR3 protein. The sample shows 400,000 or so distinct CDR3 sequences, around a sixth of them seen only once. Material: PBMCs. These receptors were obtained from a human donor in good health (CMV status not recorded). Some clones in this sample may be carry-over from other donors' samples.

This clonotype occurred a few times. The CDR3 DNA reads as TGTGCCAGCAGGCAGCGGGGGGGCAATGAGCAGTTCTTC. This encodes CASRQRGGNEQFF. The chain combines TRBV6-5 with TRBJ2-1, with 10 bases fitting TRBD2. Germline CDR1 is MNHEY and CDR2 is SVGAGI. The CDR3 spans 13 residues. With V trimmed by 6 bases and J by 6 bases, 2 bases remained unmatched.

This clonotype has a handful of counts. The chain is built from TRBV20-1 and TRBJ1-6; no reliable D call. CDR1 DFQATT and CDR2 SNEGSKA come from the germline V gene (reference sequence). V lost 3 bases to trimming and J lost 13 bases, with 10 bases between them. The CDR3 runs 11 residues. The CDR3 nucleotides are TGCAGTGCTAGGGACCCCGGTCCCCTCCACTTT. Translation gives CSARDPGPLHF.

J is TRBJ2-5 and V is TRBV7-2; 7 bases match TRBD2. Trimming at V came to 11 bases and at J to 5 bases, leaving 2 bases not matched to a gene. This CDR3 is 10 amino acids long. Germline V gene sequence: CDR1 SGHTA, CDR2 FQGNSA. Here the CDR3 DNA reads TGTGCCGGGGGGGGGGAGACCCAGTACTTC. Residues: CAGGGETQYF.

This clonotype came up a few times. The chain has TRBV12-3 or TRBV12-4 and TRBJ2-7; the D is unclear. The CDR3 covers 13 residues. V was cut by 3 bases and J by 3 bases, with 9 bases left in between. CDR3 loop: CASSLRRNYEQYF. The DNA of the CDR3 is TGTGCCAGCAGTTTGCGCCGGAACTACGAGCAGTACTTC.

This clonotype was counted only a few times. The chain joins TRBV12-3 or TRBV12-4 to TRBJ2-5; unclear D gene. Trimming cost V 0 bases and J 2 bases, with 10 bases left between them. The CDR3 length is 15 residues. The CDR3 protein is CASSLALAVQETQYF. The CDR3 DNA reads as TGTGCCAGCAGTTTAGCGCTTGCGGTACAAGAGACCCAGTACTTC.